A selection of T cell receptor beta chains follows, all from one sample in a study of cytomegalovirus exposure and HLA in healthy donors. Repertoires were generated with immunoSEQ multiplex PCR, while TCRdb's copy carries only in-frame clones and drops some. Of about 60,000 clones in the sample, over 90% were seen once. The sequenced sample consisted of PBMCs. The receptor source for this set is a woman under 30 in good health and CMV-seronegative. Each CDR3 is given with its conserved first and last residue. The D gene is left open where the match is weak. The size entry is marked missing in some rows and otherwise reads once, few, many or a size class.

>TRBD1|TRBV14|-|TRBJ1-4
CASSQLQGGREKLFF
TGTGCCAGCAGCCAACTACAGGGGGGAAGAGAAAAACTGTTTTTT
>TRBD1|TRBV2|-|TRBJ1-2
CASNDRGSYGYTF
TGTGCCAGCAACGACAGGGGAAGTTATGGCTACACCTTC
>TRBD2|TRBV19|-|TRBJ2-5
CASGTSGGRQETQYF
TGTGCCAGTGGGACTAGCGGGGGCCGACAAGAGACCCAGTACTTC
>TRBD1|TRBV5-1|-|TRBJ2-7
CASNEDRGRYEQYF
TGCGCCAGCAACGAGGACAGGGGACGCTACGAGCAGTACTTC
>TRBD1|TRBV29-1|-|TRBJ1-1
CSAGQGVTEAFF
TGCAGCGCGGGACAGGGGGTCACTGAAGCTTTCTTT
>TRBD2|TRBV7-2|-|TRBJ2-5
CASSFFAGGQETQYF
TGTGCCAGCAGCTTTTTCGCGGGGGGCCAAGAGACCCAGTACTTC
>TRBD1|TRBV4-3|few|TRBJ1-5
CASSQDYGQGGVSPQHF
TGCGCCAGCAGCCAAGATTACGGACAGGGGGGAGTTAGCCCCCAGCATTTT
>-|TRBV5-1|-|TRBJ1-2
CASSLDRFEYGYTF
TGCGCCAGCAGCTTGGACAGGTTTGAGTATGGCTACACCTTC
>TRBD2|TRBV18|-|TRBJ2-5
CASSPRTSGRAGQETQYF
TGTGCCAGCTCACCTCGAACTAGCGGGAGGGCCGGTCAAGAGACCCAGTACTTC
>TRBD1|TRBV7-6|-|TRBJ1-2
CASSRDRGRYNYGYTF
TGTGCCAGCAGCCGAGACAGGGGGCGATATAACTATGGCTACACCTTC
>TRBD2|TRBV2|-|TRBJ2-2
CASSDERGPNTGELFF
TGTGCCAGCAGTGACGAGCGGGGGCCGAACACCGGGGAGCTGTTTTTT
>TRBD2|TRBV7-8|-|TRBJ2-1
CASRPTSGSAEQFF
TGTGCCAGCAGGCCGACTAGCGGGTCGGCTGAGCAGTTCTTC
>-|TRBV4-1|-|TRBJ1-5
CASSHGNGGLDQPQHF
TGCGCCAGCAGCCATGGTAATGGGGGCTTGGATCAGCCCCAGCATTTT
>TRBD2|TRBV7-2|-|TRBJ2-5
CASRGHSGLARQETQYF
TGTGCCAGCAGGGGCCACTCGGGACTAGCTCGCCAAGAGACCCAGTACTTC
>TRBD1|TRBV7-2|-|TRBJ2-2
CASSPQGAGTGELFF
TGTGCCAGCAGCCCTCAGGGGGCTGGCACCGGGGAGCTGTTTTTT
>-|TRBV19|once|TRBJ1-5
CASSIGTVNQPQHF
TGTGCCAGTAGTATAGGAACGGTCAATCAGCCCCAGCATTTT
>-|TRBV29-1|-|TRBJ1-1
CSASPRGLGTEAFF
TGCAGCGCCAGCCCCAGGGGTCTTGGAACTGAAGCTTTCTTT